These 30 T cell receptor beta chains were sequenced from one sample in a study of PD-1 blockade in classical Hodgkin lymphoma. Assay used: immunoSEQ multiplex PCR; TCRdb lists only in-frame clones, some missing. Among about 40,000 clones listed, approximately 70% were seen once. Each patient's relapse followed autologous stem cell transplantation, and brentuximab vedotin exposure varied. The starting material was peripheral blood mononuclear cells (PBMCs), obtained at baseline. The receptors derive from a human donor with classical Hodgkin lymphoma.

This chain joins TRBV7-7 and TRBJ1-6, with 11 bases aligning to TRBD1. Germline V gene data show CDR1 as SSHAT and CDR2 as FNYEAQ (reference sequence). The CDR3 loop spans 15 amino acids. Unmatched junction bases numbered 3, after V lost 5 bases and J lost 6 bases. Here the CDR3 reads CASSQGTGGNSPLHF. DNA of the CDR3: TGTGCCAGCAGCCAGGGGACAGGGGGTAATTCACCCCTCCACTTT.

The CDR3 nucleotides are TGTGCCAGCAGCTCTGACAGGAGACCCTACAATGAGCAGTTCTTC. Translating gives CASSSDRRPYNEQFF. The V and J genes are TRBV7-9 and TRBJ2-1; D is perhaps TRBD1 (6 bases). The V end lost 4 bases, the J end lost 2 bases, and 12 bases lay between the germline ends. The CDR3 consists of 15 residues. Germline V gives CDR1 SEHNR, CDR2 FQNEAQ (reference sequence).

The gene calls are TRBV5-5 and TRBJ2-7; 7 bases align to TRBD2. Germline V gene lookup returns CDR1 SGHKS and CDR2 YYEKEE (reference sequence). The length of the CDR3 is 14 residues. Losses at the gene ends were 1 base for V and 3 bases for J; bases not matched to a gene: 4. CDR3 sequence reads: CASSLREGYYEQYF. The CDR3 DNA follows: TGTGCCAGCAGCTTGAGGGAGGGCTACTACGAGCAGTACTTC.

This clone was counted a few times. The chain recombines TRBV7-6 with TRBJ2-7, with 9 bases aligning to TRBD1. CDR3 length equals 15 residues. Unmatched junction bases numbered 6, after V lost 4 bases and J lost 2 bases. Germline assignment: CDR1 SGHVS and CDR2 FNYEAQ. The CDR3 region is CASSSPGQGTYEQYF. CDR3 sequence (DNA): TGTGCCAGCAGCTCGCCGGGACAGGGTACCTACGAGCAGTACTTC.

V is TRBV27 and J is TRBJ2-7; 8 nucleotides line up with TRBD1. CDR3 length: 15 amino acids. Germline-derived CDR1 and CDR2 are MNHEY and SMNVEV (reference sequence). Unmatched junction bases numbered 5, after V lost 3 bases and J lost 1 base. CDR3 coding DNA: TGTGCCAGCAGTTTTGGACAGGGTGGATCCTACGAGCAGTACTTC. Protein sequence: CASSFGQGGSYEQYF.

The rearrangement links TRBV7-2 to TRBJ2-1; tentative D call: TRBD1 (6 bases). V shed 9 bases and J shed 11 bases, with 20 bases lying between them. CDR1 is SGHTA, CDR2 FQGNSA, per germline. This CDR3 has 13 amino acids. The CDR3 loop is CARIRTESLKQFF. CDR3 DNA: TGTGCCAGGATTCGGACAGAATCTCTAAAGCAGTTCTTC.

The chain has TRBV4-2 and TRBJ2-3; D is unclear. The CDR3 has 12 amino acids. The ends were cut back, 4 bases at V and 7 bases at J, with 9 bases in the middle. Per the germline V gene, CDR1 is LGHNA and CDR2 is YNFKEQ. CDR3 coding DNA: TGTGCCAGCAGCCCGACCCTCAATACGCAGTATTTT. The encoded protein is CASSPTLNTQYF.

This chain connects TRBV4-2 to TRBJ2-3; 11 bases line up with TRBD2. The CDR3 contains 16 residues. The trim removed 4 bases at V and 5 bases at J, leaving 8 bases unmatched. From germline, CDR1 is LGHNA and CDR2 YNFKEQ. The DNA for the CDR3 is TGTGCCAGCAGCCCACAGACTAGCGGGATAGGAGATACGCAGTATTTT. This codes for CASSPQTSGIGDTQYF.

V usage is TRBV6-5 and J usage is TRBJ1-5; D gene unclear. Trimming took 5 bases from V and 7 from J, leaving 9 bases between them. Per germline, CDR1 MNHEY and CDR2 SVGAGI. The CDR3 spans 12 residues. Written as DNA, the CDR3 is TGTGCCAGCAGTCGTTCTGGGCAGCCCCAGCATTTT. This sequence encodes CASSRSGQPQHF.

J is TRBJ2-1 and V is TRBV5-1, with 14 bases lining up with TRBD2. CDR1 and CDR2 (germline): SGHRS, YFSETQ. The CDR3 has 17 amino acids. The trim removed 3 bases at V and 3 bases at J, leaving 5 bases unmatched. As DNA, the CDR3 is TGCGCCAGCAGCTCGCCCGGGACTAGCGGGAGCTACAATGAGCAGTTCTTC. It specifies CASSSPGTSGSYNEQFF.

Here the CDR3 reads CASSLEDPLAGGTGELFF. CDR3 nucleotides: TGTGCCAGCAGCTTAGAGGACCCTCTAGCGGGAGGAACCGGGGAGCTGTTTTTT. V usage is TRBV11-3 and J usage is TRBJ2-2; 11 bases agree with TRBD2. This CDR3 is 18 amino acids long. Trimming cost V 0 bases and J 5 bases; bases outside gene matches: 8. Germline V gene lookup returns CDR1 SGHNT and CDR2 YENEEA. The variable domain in full, completed from reference TRBV11-3 and TRBJ2-2, reads EAGVVQSPRYKIIEKKQPVAFWCNPISGHNTLYWYLQNLGQGPELLIRYENEEAVDDSQLPKDRFSAERLKGVDSTLKIQPAELGDSAVYLCASSLEDPLAGGTGELFFGEGSRLTVL.

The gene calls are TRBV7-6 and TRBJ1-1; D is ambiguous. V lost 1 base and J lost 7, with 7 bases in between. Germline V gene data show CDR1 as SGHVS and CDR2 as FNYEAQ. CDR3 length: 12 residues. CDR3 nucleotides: TGTGCCAGCAGCTTAGAGCGGGGTGAAGCTTTCTTT. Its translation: CASSLERGEAFF.

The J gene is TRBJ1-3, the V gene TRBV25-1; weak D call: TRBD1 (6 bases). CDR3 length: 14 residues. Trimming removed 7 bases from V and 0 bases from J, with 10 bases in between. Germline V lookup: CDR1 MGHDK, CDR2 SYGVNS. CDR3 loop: CASNRQDSGNTIYF. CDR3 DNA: TGTGCCAGCAACCGACAGGACTCTGGAAACACCATATATTTT.

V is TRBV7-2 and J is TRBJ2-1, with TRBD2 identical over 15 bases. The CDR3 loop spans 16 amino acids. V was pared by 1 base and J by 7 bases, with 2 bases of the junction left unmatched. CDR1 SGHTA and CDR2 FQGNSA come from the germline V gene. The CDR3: CASSLEGTSGRNEQFF. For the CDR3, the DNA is TGTGCCAGCAGCTTAGAGGGGACTAGCGGGAGGAATGAGCAGTTCTTC.

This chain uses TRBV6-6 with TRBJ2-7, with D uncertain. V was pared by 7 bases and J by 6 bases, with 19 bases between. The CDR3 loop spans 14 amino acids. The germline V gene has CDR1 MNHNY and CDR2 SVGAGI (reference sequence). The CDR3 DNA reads TGTGCCAGCACCCACTCCTCAGGCCGGGTCGAGCAGTACTTC. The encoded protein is CASTHSSGRVEQYF.

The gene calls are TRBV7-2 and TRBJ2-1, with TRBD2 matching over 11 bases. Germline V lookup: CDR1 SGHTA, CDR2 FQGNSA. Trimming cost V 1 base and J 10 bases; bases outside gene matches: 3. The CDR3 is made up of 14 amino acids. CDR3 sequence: CASSLGSSGGEQFF. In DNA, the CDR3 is TGTGCCAGCAGCTTAGGATCTAGCGGGGGGGAGCAGTTCTTC.

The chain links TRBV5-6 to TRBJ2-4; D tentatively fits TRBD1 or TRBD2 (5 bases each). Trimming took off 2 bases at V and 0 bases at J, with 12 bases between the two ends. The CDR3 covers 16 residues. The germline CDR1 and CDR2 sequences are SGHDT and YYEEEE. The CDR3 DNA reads TGTGCCAGCAGCTTTACCGGGACGATAGCCAAAAACATTCAGTACTTC. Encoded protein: CASSFTGTIAKNIQYF.

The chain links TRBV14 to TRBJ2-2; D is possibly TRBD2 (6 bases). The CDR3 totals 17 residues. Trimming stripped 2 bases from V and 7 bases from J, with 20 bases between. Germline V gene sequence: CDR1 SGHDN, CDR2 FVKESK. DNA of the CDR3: TGTGCCAGCAGCCAAATTCCGGGACTCGGGTTTATCGGGGAGCTGTTTTTT. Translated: CASSQIPGLGFIGELFF.

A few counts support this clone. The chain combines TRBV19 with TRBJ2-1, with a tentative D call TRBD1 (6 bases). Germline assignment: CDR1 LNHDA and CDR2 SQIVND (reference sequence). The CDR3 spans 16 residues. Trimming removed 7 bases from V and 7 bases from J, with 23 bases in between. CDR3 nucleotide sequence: TGTGCCAGTAAGGAGGTGGGTTGGGGGCCGAAAAATGAGCAGTTCTTC. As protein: CASKEVGWGPKNEQFF.

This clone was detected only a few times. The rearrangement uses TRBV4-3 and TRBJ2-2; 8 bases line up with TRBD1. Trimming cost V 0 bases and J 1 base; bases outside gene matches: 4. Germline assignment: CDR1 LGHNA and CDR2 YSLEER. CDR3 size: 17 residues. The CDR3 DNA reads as TGCGCCAGCAGCCAAGATCGAGGGACAGGGAACACCGGGGAGCTGTTTTTT. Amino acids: CASSQDRGTGNTGELFF.

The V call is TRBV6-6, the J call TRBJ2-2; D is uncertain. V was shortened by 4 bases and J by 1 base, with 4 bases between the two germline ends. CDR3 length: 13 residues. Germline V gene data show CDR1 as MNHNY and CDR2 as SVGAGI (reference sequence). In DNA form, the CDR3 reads TGTGCCAGCAGTTTACAGAACACCGGGGAGCTGTTTTTT. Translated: CASSLQNTGELFF.

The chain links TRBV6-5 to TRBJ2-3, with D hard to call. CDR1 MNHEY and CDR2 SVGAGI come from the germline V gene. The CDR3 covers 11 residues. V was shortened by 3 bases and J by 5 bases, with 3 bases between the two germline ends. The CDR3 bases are TGTGCCAGCAGTTATGGAGATACGCAGTATTTT. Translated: CASSYGDTQYF.

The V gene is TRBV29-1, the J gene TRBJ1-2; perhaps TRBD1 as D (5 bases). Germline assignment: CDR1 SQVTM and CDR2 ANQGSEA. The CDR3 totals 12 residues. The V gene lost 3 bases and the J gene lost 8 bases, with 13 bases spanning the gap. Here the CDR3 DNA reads TGCAGCGTTGAGGATGCAGGGAGAGGCTACACCTTC. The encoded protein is CSVEDAGRGYTF.

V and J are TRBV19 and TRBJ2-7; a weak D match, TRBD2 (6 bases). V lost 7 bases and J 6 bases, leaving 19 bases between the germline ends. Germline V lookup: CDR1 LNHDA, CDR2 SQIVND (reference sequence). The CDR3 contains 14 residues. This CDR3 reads CASISGSPGSEQYF. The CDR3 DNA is TGTGCCAGTATCTCCGGGAGTCCAGGTTCCGAGCAGTACTTC.

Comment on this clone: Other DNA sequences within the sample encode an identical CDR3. In DNA, the CDR3 is TGTGCCAGTAGCTTACAGGGCCTGAACACTGAAGCTTTCTTT. It translates to CASSLQGLNTEAFF. The rearrangement uses TRBV19 and TRBJ1-1; D possibly corresponds to TRBD1 (6 bases). CDR3 size: 14 residues. Trimming stripped 6 bases from V and 0 bases from J, with 11 bases between. The germline V gene has CDR1 LNHDA and CDR2 SQIVND (reference sequence).

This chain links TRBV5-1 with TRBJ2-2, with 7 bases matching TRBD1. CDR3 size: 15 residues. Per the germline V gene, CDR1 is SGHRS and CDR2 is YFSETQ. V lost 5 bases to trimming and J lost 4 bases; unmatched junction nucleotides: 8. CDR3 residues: CASRHDRALTGELFF. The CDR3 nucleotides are TGCGCCAGCAGACACGACAGGGCGCTCACCGGGGAGCTGTTTTTT.

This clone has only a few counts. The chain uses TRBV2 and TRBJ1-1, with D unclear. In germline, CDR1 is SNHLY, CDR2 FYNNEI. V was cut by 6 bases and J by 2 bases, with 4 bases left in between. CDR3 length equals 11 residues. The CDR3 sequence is CASRDNTEAFF. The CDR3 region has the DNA TGTGCCAGCAGGGATAACACTGAAGCTTTCTTT.

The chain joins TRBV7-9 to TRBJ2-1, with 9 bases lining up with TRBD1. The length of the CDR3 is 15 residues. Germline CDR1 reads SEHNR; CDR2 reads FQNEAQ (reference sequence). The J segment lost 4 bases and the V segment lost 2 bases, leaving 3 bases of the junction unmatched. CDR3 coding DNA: TGTGCCAGCAGCTTAAGGGACAGGGATTACAATGAGCAGTTCTTC. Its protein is CASSLRDRDYNEQFF.

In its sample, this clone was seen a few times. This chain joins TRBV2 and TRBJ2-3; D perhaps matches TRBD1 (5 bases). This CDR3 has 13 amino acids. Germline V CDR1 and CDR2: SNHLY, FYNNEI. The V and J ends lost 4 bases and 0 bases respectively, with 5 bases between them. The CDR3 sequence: CASSGTSTDTQYF. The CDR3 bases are TGTGCCAGCAGTGGGACAAGCACAGATACGCAGTATTTT.

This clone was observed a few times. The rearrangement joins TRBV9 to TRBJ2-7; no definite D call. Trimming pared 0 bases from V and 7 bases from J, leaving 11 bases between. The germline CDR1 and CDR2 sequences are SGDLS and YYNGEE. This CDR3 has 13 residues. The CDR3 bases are TGTGCCAGCAGCGTAGTCGACGGCCGAGAGCAGTACTTC. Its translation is CASSVVDGREQYF.